A single sample is the source of the 32 T cell receptor beta chains below, sequenced in a study of CD8+ T cells in alopecia areata. After pooling, cutaneous lymph node cells were sorted with CD4, CD8alpha, NKG2D, NKG2ACE and other markers. In each case, RNA was isolated and then reverse transcribed into cDNA as the sequencing template. The assay was immunoSEQ multiplex PCR, and TCRdb's table has in-frame clones only and misses some. Recorded here are roughly 260,000 clones, none singletons. Material: CD4+ T cells sorted from a lymph node. These receptors were taken from a C3H/HeJ mouse with alopecia areata. This strain has MHC haplotype H2-k.

The sample holds a few counts of this clone. Genes and germline are mouse. The CDR3 end lies 4 residues beyond the end of the read and is filled in from the germline J gene. The chain links TRBV1 to TRBJ2-1; 10 nucleotides line up with TRBD2. This CDR3 has 15 residues. J lost 6 bases, V lost 8 bases, and 10 bases had no gene match. The germline V gene encodes CDR1 NSQYPW and CDR2 LRSPGD (reference sequence). The CDR3 loop is CTCGPTGGVFAEQFF. The covered CDR3 bases are TGCACCTGCGGTCCCACTGGGGGGGTTTTTGCT.

On this clone itself: Genes and germline are mouse. The read terminates 4 residues ahead of where the CDR3 ends, so the germline J gene completes it. This chain connects TRBV13-1 to TRBJ2-2; D uncertain. The V end was cut by 0 bases, the J end by 4 bases, with 7 bases between. Germline assignment: CDR1 NSHNY and CDR2 SYGAGN. This CDR3 comprises 14 residues. The covered CDR3 bases are TGTGCCAGCAGTGATGTGGGTCGCACCGGG. Its protein product is CASSDVGRTG. The full CDR3 reads CASSDVGRTGQLYF.

The sample holds a few counts of this clone. Gene names denote mouse genes. The CDR3 end falls 3 residues outside the read, so it is completed with the germline J gene. This sample also contains other DNA sequences that code for the same CDR3. This chain links TRBV31 with TRBJ1-6; perhaps TRBD1 as D (6 bases). TRBJ1-6 is placed among ORFs of uncertain function. From germline, CDR1 is GKSSPN and CDR2 SITVG. Trimming pared 0 bases from V and 3 bases from J, leaving 9 bases between. This CDR3 is 15 amino acids long. The sequenced CDR3 bases are TGTGCCTGGAGTCTGGCCAGGGGCTATAATTCGCCC. This gives the protein CAWSLARGYNSP. The entire CDR3 sequence reads CAWSLARGYNSPLYF.

About this clone: Gene names follow the mouse nomenclature. The read halts 4 residues ahead of the CDR3 end, with the missing end drawn from the germline J gene. The chain links TRBV13-3 to TRBJ2-2; 7 positions agree with TRBD2. This CDR3 has 15 amino acids. The germline V gene has CDR1 NNHDY and CDR2 SYVADS. The junction had 5 bases not matched to a gene; V was cut back by 5 bases and J by 1 base. The CDR3 DNA, read in part, is TGTGCCAGCAGCCCCTGGGGGAGAAACACCGGG. Protein product: CASSPWGRNTG. The full-length CDR3 reads as CASSPWGRNTGQLYF.

This clone was observed a few times. Gene names denote mouse genes. The read ends 4 residues early relative to the CDR3; the germline J gene fills the gap. Additional DNA sequences in this sample encode the identical CDR3. V is TRBV5 and J is TRBJ2-5, with 10 bases identical to TRBD1. The CDR3 is 15 amino acids. The V gene's germline CDR1 is LGHNA and CDR2 YNLKQL (reference sequence). CDR3 DNA, as far as it was read: TGTGCCAGCAGCCAATCCGGGACAGGGGAAGAC. Translated: CASSQSGTGED. The CDR3 reads in full as CASSQSGTGEDTQYF.

In its sample, this clone was seen a few times. Genes and germline come from the mouse. Sequencing ends 4 residues short of the CDR3 end; the germline J gene provides the rest. The chain links TRBV13-1 to TRBJ2-1; 9 bases agree with TRBD1. The CDR3 covers 14 residues. Trimming removed 5 bases from V and 4 bases from J; junction bases left unmatched: 4. Germline V gene lookup returns CDR1 NSHNY and CDR2 SYGAGN. The sequenced part of the CDR3 DNA is TGTGCCAGCAGGAGCGGGACAGGGTATGCT. Amino acid sequence: CASRSGTGYA. Given in full, the CDR3 is CASRSGTGYAEQFF.

This clone was counted ten times or more. Mouse gene names apply. The DNA read from the CDR3 is TGTGCTAGCAGGGACAGGGACACCGGG. This encodes CASRDRDTG. The entire CDR3 protein reads CASRDRDTGQLYF. J is TRBJ2-2 and V is TRBV17; TRBD1 matches at 8 bases. The sequence runs out 4 residues before the end of the CDR3; the remainder is reconstructed from the germline J gene. Germline V CDR1 and CDR2: MNHDT, YYDKIL. V was pared by 6 bases and J by 3 bases, with 0 bases of the junction left unmatched. The CDR3 totals 13 residues.

This clone occurred many times. Gene and germline names: mouse. The DNA ends 4 residues before the CDR3 does, and the rest of the CDR3 is filled in from the germline J gene. This chain links TRBV5 with TRBJ1-2; 8 positions match TRBD1. Germline lookup yields CDR1 LGHNA and CDR2 YNLKQL (reference sequence). The CDR3 contains 14 residues. The V and J ends lost 1 base and 2 bases, in that order; junction bases with no gene match: 0. This CDR3 reads CASSQGTGNSDYTF. CDR3 DNA (partial): TGTGCCAGCAGCCAAGGGACAGGGAACTCC.

This clone has only a few counts. Gene labels here are mouse ones. The read ends 4 residues early relative to the CDR3; the germline J gene fills the gap. Distinct nucleotide sequences in the sample also encode this CDR3. The V call is TRBV19, the J call TRBJ2-7; 10 nucleotides align to TRBD2. The junction had 3 bases not matched to a gene; V was cut back by 5 bases and J by 1 base. Germline V gives CDR1 FNHDT, CDR2 SITEND (reference sequence). The length of the CDR3 is 14 residues. The CDR3 here is CASRRDWGSYEQYF. Incomplete CDR3 DNA: TGTGCCAGCAGACGGGACTGGGGATCCTAT.

This clone has only a few counts. The genes and germline here are from mouse. CDR3 in amino acids: CASSSMWGGDAEQFF. CDR3 DNA (partial): TGTGCTAGCAGTAGTATGTGGGGGGGTGACGCT. The chain couples TRBV17 to TRBJ2-1; TRBD2 matches at 8 bases. Read sequence stops 4 residues before the CDR3 end, and the germline J gene provides the missing end. This CDR3 contains 15 residues. Per germline, CDR1 MNHDT and CDR2 YYDKIL.

A word on this clone: Mouse gene names and germline throughout. The DNA ends 4 residues before the CDR3 does, and the rest of the CDR3 is filled in from the germline J gene. Other DNA sequences from this sample encode an identical CDR3 as well. The chain uses TRBV5 and TRBJ2-1; TRBD2 agrees at 9 bases. Germline lookup yields CDR1 LGHNA and CDR2 YNLKQL (reference sequence). The CDR3 is 15 residues long. V was pared by 0 bases and J by 6 bases, with 3 bases of the junction left unmatched. Incomplete CDR3 DNA: TGTGCCAGCAGCCAAGATTCTGGGGGGGGTGCT. Translation gives CASSQDSGGGA. Given in full, the CDR3 is CASSQDSGGGAEQFF.

Concerning this clone: Mouse germline and gene names are used. Different DNA sequences within this sample yield the same CDR3. The DNA read from the CDR3 is TGTGCCAGCAGTATAAAGGGGTCTTATAATTCGCCC. Its protein product is CASSIKGSYNSP. The whole CDR3 is CASSIKGSYNSPLYF. The J gene is TRBJ1-6, the V gene TRBV19; D might be TRBD1 (5 bases). Read sequence stops 3 residues before the CDR3 end, and the germline J gene provides the missing end. TRBJ1-6 is designated an ORF whose function remains uncertain. V lost 1 base to trimming and J lost 4 bases, with 9 bases between them. The germline V gene encodes CDR1 FNHDT and CDR2 SITEND (reference sequence). This CDR3 spans 15 amino acids.

With regard to this clone: Mouse germline and gene names are used. Coverage ceases 4 residues before the CDR3 finishes, and the germline J gene fills in the end. The chain has TRBV1 and TRBJ2-1; D gene uncertain. Deletions cut 1 base from V and 3 bases from J, with 7 bases between. Germline V lookup: CDR1 NSQYPW, CDR2 LRSPGD (reference sequence). The CDR3 totals 14 residues. The CDR3 DNA, read in part, is TGCACCTGCAGTGCAGCTACTCTCTATGCT. Protein product: CTCSAATLYA. The full-length CDR3 reads as CTCSAATLYAEQFF.

This clone was counted only a few times. Mouse germline and gene names are used. The CDR3 extends 4 residues past the end of the read, so its final part is completed from the germline J gene. J is TRBJ1-2 and V is TRBV14; TRBD1 aligns across 7 bases. CDR1 and CDR2 from the germline V gene are SGHDT and FRDEAV. The CDR3 covers 15 residues. J gave up 2 bases and V 5 bases, and 9 bases lay outside the gene matches. The part of the CDR3 DNA that was read is TGTGCCAGCAGCCCCCCGACAGGGAGGAACTCC. It encodes CASSPPTGRNS. The complete CDR3 sequence is CASSPPTGRNSDYTF.

As concerns this clone: Gene names denote mouse genes. Read coverage stops 3 residues before the CDR3 terminus; the germline J gene supplies the remainder. The rearrangement uses TRBV14 and TRBJ1-6; D is unresolved. TRBJ1-6 is designated an ORF whose function remains uncertain. From germline, CDR1 is SGHDT and CDR2 FRDEAV. V lost 5 bases and J lost 0, with 9 bases in between. The CDR3 extends over 15 amino acids. The covered CDR3 bases are TGTGCCAGCAGCCCCGACACTTCCTATAATTCGCCC. Its translation is CASSPDTSYNSP. Given in full, the CDR3 is CASSPDTSYNSPLYF.

Concerning this clone itself: Each gene name is a mouse one. The CDR3 is cut off 4 residues early in the read; its end comes from the germline J gene. The rearrangement joins TRBV19 to TRBJ1-2; the match to TRBD1 covers 8 bases. The CDR3 has 13 residues. The ends lost 5 bases at V and 4 bases at J; junction bases unmatched: 4. The V gene's germline CDR1 is FNHDT and CDR2 SITEND (reference sequence). CDR3 DNA (partial): TGTGCCAGCAGACCAGGGGGCCGCTCC. The encoded protein is CASRPGGRS. In full, the CDR3 is CASRPGGRSDYTF.

This clone was picked up a small number of times. Genes and germline are mouse. The read is 4 residues too short to cover the CDR3 end, so that end is filled in from the germline J gene. Other DNA sequences in the same sample also yield this CDR3. This chain joins TRBV5 and TRBJ1-1; no firm D call. There are 12 residues in the CDR3. Trimming removed 4 bases at V and 0 bases at J, with 3 bases between. Germline V gene sequence: CDR1 LGHNA, CDR2 YNLKQL (reference sequence). The CDR3 reads CASSRQNTEVFF. The part of the CDR3 DNA that was read is TGTGCCAGCAGCCGCCAGAACACA.

About this clone: Gene and germline names: mouse. The read stops 4 residues short of the end of the CDR3; the missing end is completed from the germline J gene. The V call is TRBV1, the J call TRBJ2-7; D may be TRBD1 (6 bases). The CDR3 has 13 residues. Per germline, CDR1 NSQYPW and CDR2 LRSPGD (reference sequence). The sequenced part of the CDR3 DNA is TGCACCTGCAGTGCCGGGACACCGTAT. Its protein product is CTCSAGTPY. The complete CDR3 sequence is CTCSAGTPYEQYF.

About this clone itself: Germline and genes here are mouse. The CDR3 end falls 4 residues outside the read, so it is completed with the germline J gene. This chain joins TRBV19 and TRBJ2-7; D gene uncertain. V was trimmed by 3 bases and J by 0 bases, leaving 10 bases between them. This CDR3 spans 14 amino acids. Germline V gives CDR1 FNHDT, CDR2 SITEND (reference sequence). The part of the CDR3 DNA that was read is TGTGCCAGCAGTACAAGACTTAGCTCCTAT. Translation: CASSTRLSSY. The CDR3 in full is CASSTRLSSYEQYF.

As regards this clone: The gene names given are mouse names. From the germline J gene comes the end of the CDR3, since the read stops 4 residues before it. The chain links TRBV19 to TRBJ2-7; TRBD1 might be the D (6 bases). The V end was cut by 5 bases, the J end by 1 base, with 10 bases between. The CDR3 consists of 13 residues. The germline V gene has CDR1 FNHDT and CDR2 SITEND (reference sequence). The sequenced part of the CDR3 DNA is TGTGCCAGCAGCGCCCAGGGGTCCTAT. This sequence encodes CASSAQGSY. The whole CDR3 is CASSAQGSYEQYF.

About this clone itself: Gene names follow the mouse nomenclature. The sequenced fragment ends 3 residues before the CDR3 boundary, so the rest is inferred from the germline J gene. The identical CDR3 is also encoded by other nucleotide sequences in the sample. This chain uses TRBV19 with TRBJ1-6; no firm D call. TRBJ1-6 is classed as an ORF, of uncertain function. Trimming shortened V by 1 base and J by 6 bases, and 2 bases separated the two germline ends. Germline V gives CDR1 FNHDT, CDR2 SITEND (reference sequence). The CDR3 spans 12 residues. CDR3 DNA, as far as it was read: TGTGCCAGCAGTATACTTAATTCGCCC. This codes for CASSILNSP. The CDR3 in its entirety is CASSILNSPLYF.

Points on this clone: Here the gene names and germline are mouse. The read terminates 4 residues before the CDR3 end, so the remaining end is supplied by the germline J gene. J is TRBJ2-2 and V is TRBV12-2; 8 nucleotides line up with TRBD1. The CDR3 runs 13 residues. The V gene's germline CDR1 is SGHLS and CDR2 HYDKME. CDR3 DNA (partial): TGTGCCAGCTCTCCGCGGGACAGGGGG. This translates into CASSPRDRG. The complete CDR3 protein is CASSPRDRGQLYF.

Note on this clone: Gene names denote mouse genes. The read ends 4 residues early relative to the CDR3; the germline J gene fills the gap. Other DNA sequences in the sample encode the same CDR3. This chain connects TRBV5 to TRBJ2-5; TRBD2 matches 11 bases. The CDR3 is made up of 15 amino acids. In germline, CDR1 is LGHNA, CDR2 YNLKQL (reference sequence). The covered CDR3 bases are TGTGCCAGCAGCCCCCCGGGACTGGGGGAAGAC. Its translation: CASSPPGLGED. The whole CDR3 is CASSPPGLGEDTQYF.

As regards this clone: Gene names refer to mouse genes. The read ends 4 residues early relative to the CDR3; the germline J gene fills the gap. The same CDR3 arises from other DNA sequences in this sample as well. The gene calls are TRBV13-1 and TRBJ2-7, with TRBD1 matching 7 bases. Looked up from germline, CDR1 is NSHNY and CDR2 is SYGAGN. The length of the CDR3 is 14 residues. Trimming removed 1 base from V and 0 bases from J; junction bases left unmatched: 1. The CDR3 reads CASSDHRGSYEQYF. The CDR3 DNA, read in part, is TGTGCCAGCAGTGATCACAGGGGCTCCTAT.

This clone appeared a few times. The germline and genes are mouse ones. The CDR3 sequence: CASSVSRQTNNSPLYF. CDR3 DNA, as far as it was read: TGTGCCAGCAGTGTATCTCGACAAACCAATAATTCGCCC. This chain uses TRBV13-1 with TRBJ1-6; unclear D gene. The CDR3 extends 3 residues past the end of the read, so its final part is completed from the germline J gene. TRBJ1-6 qualifies as an ORF whose function is uncertain. Germline V gene sequence: CDR1 NSHNY, CDR2 SYGAGN. V was trimmed by 3 bases and J by 5 bases, leaving 15 bases between them. The CDR3 length is 16 residues.

As concerns this clone: Mouse gene names apply. Read data end 4 residues before the CDR3 end; the end is taken from the germline J gene. The V gene is TRBV13-1, the J gene TRBJ2-1; 11 nucleotides agree with TRBD2. The junction had 1 base not matched to a gene; V was cut back by 0 bases and J by 5 bases. This CDR3 has 15 residues. Germline V gives CDR1 NSHNY, CDR2 SYGAGN. The CDR3 reads CASSDVDWGDAEQFF. The covered CDR3 bases are TGTGCCAGCAGTGATGTGGACTGGGGGGATGCT.

The table lists this clone with a few counts. The gene symbols are mouse symbols. The read ends 4 residues shy of where the CDR3 ends; the end is completed using the germline J gene. Other DNA sequences in this sample translate to the same CDR3. The chain uses TRBV5 and TRBJ2-7; 11 bases map to TRBD1. V shed 0 bases, J shed 2 bases, and the junction held 0 bases outside the gene matches. CDR1 is LGHNA, CDR2 YNLKQL, per germline (reference sequence). The CDR3 sequence is 15 residues long. The CDR3 here is CASSQEGQGAYEQYF. Partial CDR3 DNA: TGTGCCAGCAGCCAAGAGGGACAGGGGGCCTAT.

In its sample, this clone was seen a few times. Genes and germline are mouse. With the read ending 4 residues before the CDR3 end, the germline J gene is used to fill in that end. The chain couples TRBV5 to TRBJ1-2; 11 bases map to TRBD1. Germline CDR1 and CDR2: LGHNA and YNLKQL (reference sequence). The trim removed 4 bases at V and 3 bases at J, leaving 7 bases unmatched. CDR3 length: 16 amino acids. The part of the CDR3 DNA that was read is TGTGCCAGCAGCCGCGGACAGGGGGCGCCCGACTCC. This gives the protein CASSRGQGAPDS. The full CDR3 is CASSRGQGAPDSDYTF.

A few counts support this clone. Genes here carry mouse names. The CDR3 goes on 4 residues after the read ends, and that part is filled in from the germline J gene. V and J are TRBV1 and TRBJ2-3; a weak D match, TRBD2 (6 bases). Germline V gene sequence: CDR1 NSQYPW, CDR2 LRSPGD (reference sequence). V was pared by 0 bases and J by 0 bases, with 10 bases between. The CDR3 sequence is 16 residues long. The CDR3 bases that were read are TGCACCTGCAGTGCAGATATTGGGGGAAGTGCAGAA. Its protein product is CTCSADIGGSAE. The full CDR3 sequence reads CTCSADIGGSAETLYF. Together with reference TRBV1 and TRBJ2-3, the CDR3 gives the full variable domain: VTLLEQNPRWRLVPRGQAVNLRCILKNSQYPWMSWYQQDLQKQLQWLFTLRSPGDKEVKSLPGADYLATRVTDTELRLQVANMSQGRTLYCTCSADIGGSAETLYFGSGTRLTVL.

With regard to this clone: Germline and genes: mouse. The read terminates 4 residues before the CDR3 end, so the remaining end is supplied by the germline J gene. V is TRBV19 and J is TRBJ2-1, with 7 bases identical to TRBD1. The V segment lost 2 bases and the J segment 0 bases; nucleotides outside the gene matches: 5. The CDR3 runs to 16 residues. The germline V gene encodes CDR1 FNHDT and CDR2 SITEND (reference sequence). The CDR3 region is CASSISDRHNYAEQFF. CDR3 DNA (partial): TGTGCCAGCAGTATTTCGGACAGGCATAACTATGCT.

In the case of this clone: Gene names and germline match the mouse. The DNA ends 4 residues before the CDR3 does, and the rest of the CDR3 is filled in from the germline J gene. V usage is TRBV31 and J usage is TRBJ2-1; D may be TRBD2 (7 bases). Per germline, CDR1 GKSSPN and CDR2 SITVG. CDR3 length: 14 amino acids. The sequenced part of the CDR3 DNA is TGTGCCTGGAGTCTAGCCGGGGGGCTGGCT. Residues: CAWSLAGGLA. In full, the CDR3 is CAWSLAGGLAEQFF. Complete variable domain (other parts from reference TRBV31 and TRBJ2-1): AQTIHQWPVAEIKAVGSPLSLGCTIKGKSSPNLYWYWQATGGTLQQLFYSITVGQVESVVQLNLSASRPKDDQFILSTEKLLLSHSGFYLCAWSLAGGLAEQFFGPGTRLTVL.

Only a few counts were recorded for this clone. Genes and germline are mouse. The CDR3 end is not reached by the read, which stops 4 residues before it; the germline J gene fills it in. The chain joins TRBV19 to TRBJ2-1; 7 bases agree with TRBD2. J lost 0 bases, V lost 6 bases, and 6 bases had no gene match. The V gene's germline CDR1 is FNHDT and CDR2 SITEND (reference sequence). This CDR3 contains 15 residues. CDR3 bases read: TGTGCCAGCAATATCCTGGGGGATAACTATGCT. Translating it yields CASNILGDNYA. From start to end, the CDR3 is CASNILGDNYAEQFF.